These 22 T cell receptor beta chains were all obtained from the same sample, sequenced in a study of neurological immune-mediated disorders. TCRdb reanalysed the 5' RACE reads using MiXCR and keeps one entry per CDR3 protein. This table holds about 57,000 distinct CDR3 sequences, roughly an eighth found once. Sequencing was carried out using PBMCs. These receptors were collected from a woman between 55 and 75 years old with HTLV-1-associated myelopathy (HAM/TSP).

The sample holds many counts of this clonotype. The rearrangement uses TRBV7-2 and TRBJ2-2, with 15 bases fitting TRBD2. The CDR3 consists of 20 residues. The junction had 11 bases not matched to a gene; V was cut back by 5 bases and J by 1 base. CDR1 and CDR2 (germline): SGHTA, FQGNSA. CDR3 nucleotides: TGTGCCAGCAGCAAACCCGGACTAGCGGGAGGGCCAGGGAACACCGGGGAGCTGTTTTTT. Translating it yields CASSKPGLAGGPGNTGELFF.

This clonotype was detected ten times or more. The gene calls are TRBV28 and TRBJ2-2; 7 bases are a match to TRBD1. V trimming: 9 bases; J trimming: 0 bases; junction bases outside the gene matches: 4. The CDR3 length is 14 residues. The germline V gene has CDR1 MDHEN and CDR2 SYDVKM. The CDR3 spells CASGTASNTGELFF. In DNA form, the CDR3 reads TGTGCCAGTGGGACAGCCTCGAACACCGGGGAGCTGTTTTTT.

This clonotype was detected ten times or more. The rearrangement links TRBV12-3 or TRBV12-4 to TRBJ2-1; 14 bases are shared with TRBD2. Trimming cost V 5 bases and J 7 bases; bases outside gene matches: 13. The CDR3 is made up of 18 amino acids. The CDR3 here is CASSPGLAGGKGSNEQFF. CDR3 sequence (DNA): TGTGCCAGCAGTCCCGGACTAGCGGGAGGAAAAGGGTCGAATGAGCAGTTCTTC.

This clonotype was recorded many times. The junction departs from germline at one end; a sequencing error may be responsible. The chain uses TRBV12-3 or TRBV12-4 and TRBJ2-1; the D gene is possibly TRBD2 (6 bases). The CDR3 is 16 residues long. CDR3 nucleotide sequence: TGTGCCAGCAGGTTAGGACCTCCCGGGGGCTACAATGAGCAGTTCTTC. This encodes CASRLGPPGGYNEQFF.

This clonotype was recorded many times. V usage is TRBV10-3 and J usage is TRBJ1-1, with D possibly matching TRBD1 (6 bases). The V gene's germline CDR1 is ENHRY and CDR2 SYGVKD. This CDR3 is built from 12 residues. Trimming took off 4 bases at V and 10 bases at J, with 13 bases between the two ends. For the CDR3, the DNA is TGTGCCATCAGTGTCCAGGGGCAAGTAGCTTTCTTT. Protein sequence: CAISVQGQVAFF.

This clonotype was seen many times. The V call is TRBV7-2, the J call TRBJ2-3; TRBD2 is a possible D gene (6 bases). The CDR3 is 14 residues long. Germline values: CDR1 SGHTA, CDR2 FQGNSA. Trimming stripped 1 base from V and 4 bases from J, with 9 bases between. DNA of the CDR3: TGTGCCAGCAGCTTAGTCCTAGCGTCAGATACGCAGTATTTT. Translating it yields CASSLVLASDTQYF.

This clonotype was counted a few times. The rearrangement joins TRBV27 to TRBJ1-2; D remains ambiguous. The V and J ends lost 5 bases and 5 bases respectively, with 9 bases between them. The V gene's germline CDR1 is MNHEY and CDR2 SMNVEV (reference sequence). The CDR3 spans 12 residues. This CDR3 is CASSLDGYGYTF. The CDR3 DNA is TGTGCCAGCAGTCTCGACGGATATGGCTACACCTTC.

This clonotype appeared many times. The CDR3 loop reads CSVGDRGGQYF. The CDR3 coding sequence is TGCAGCGTTGGGGACCGAGGTGGGCAGTATTTT. V is TRBV29-1 and J is TRBJ2-3; the D call may be TRBD1 or TRBD2 (5 bases each). The germline V gene encodes CDR1 SQVTM and CDR2 ANQGSEA. The CDR3 runs 11 residues. The V and J ends lost 4 bases and 11 bases respectively, with 13 bases between them.

This clonotype was observed many times. The rearrangement joins TRBV2 to TRBJ1-6; 8 positions match TRBD1. The CDR3 is made up of 15 amino acids. CDR1 SNHLY and CDR2 FYNNEI come from the germline V gene. DNA of the CDR3: TGTGCTCACGAATTAGAACAGGGGGACAATTCACCCCTCCACTTT. This sequence encodes CAHELEQGDNSPLHF.

To note about this clonotype: Just one base apart from a much larger clone, this may be a read error. The chain uses TRBV7-2 and TRBJ2-1, with TRBD2 matching 11 bases. From germline, CDR1 is SGHTA and CDR2 FQGNSA. This CDR3 has 17 residues. The CDR3 coding sequence is TGTGACAGCAGCTTAGCGCTACTAGCGGGAGTTCGAGGTGAGCAGTTCTTC. This gives the protein CDSSLALLAGVRGEQFF.

In this sample, this clonotype turned up many times. The gene calls are TRBV4-2 and TRBJ2-5; D possibly corresponds to TRBD1 (5 bases). Trimming pared 2 bases from V and 3 bases from J, leaving 7 bases between. The CDR3 runs to 13 residues. The germline V gene has CDR1 LGHNA and CDR2 YNFKEQ. CDR3 in DNA: TGTGCCAGCAGCCAAAAAGGGGAAGAGACCCAGTACTTC. This translates into CASSQKGEETQYF.

This clonotype was recorded many times. This chain uses TRBV27 with TRBJ1-1, with a weak D call TRBD1 (6 bases). The CDR3 has 15 residues. V lost 1 base and J 1 base, leaving 10 bases between the germline ends. Germline CDR1 and CDR2: MNHEY and SMNVEV (reference sequence). CDR3 sequence: CASSLFAGANTEAFF. The DNA of the CDR3 is TGTGCCAGCAGTTTATTTGCAGGGGCGAACACTGAAGCTTTCTTT.

This clonotype was found many times. The V gene is TRBV7-3, the J gene TRBJ2-1, with TRBD1 identical over 7 bases. CDR1 SGHTA and CDR2 FQGTGA come from the germline V gene. The V gene end was trimmed by 3 bases and the J gene end by 3 bases; junction bases not matched to a gene: 2. The CDR3 is made up of 14 amino acids. The DNA of the CDR3 is TGTGCCAGCAGCTTGGGACAGTTCTACAATGAGCAGTTCTTC. Its translation is CASSLGQFYNEQFF.

This clonotype has ten or more counts. The chain employs TRBV4-1 and TRBJ2-3, with 9 bases matching TRBD2. This CDR3 spans 17 amino acids. The J segment lost 2 bases and the V segment lost 2 bases, leaving 8 bases of the junction unmatched. Germline V lookup: CDR1 MGHRA, CDR2 YSYEKL. The CDR3 here is CASSQPRPSGNTDTQYF. The CDR3 DNA sequence: TGCGCCAGCAGCCAACCCAGACCTAGCGGGAACACAGATACGCAGTATTTT.

This clonotype was counted many times. The chain employs TRBV5-1 and TRBJ2-6; D uncertain. This CDR3 contains 15 residues. The V and J ends lost 1 base and 0 bases respectively, with 5 bases between them. Germline assignment: CDR1 SGHRS and CDR2 YFSETQ. The DNA for the CDR3 is TGCGCCAGCAGCTTGATCCACTCTGGGGCCAACGTCCTGACTTTC. This translates into CASSLIHSGANVLTF.

This clonotype has at least ten counts. The rearrangement joins TRBV4-1 to TRBJ2-2, with D perhaps assigned TRBD1 or TRBD2 (6 bases each). Germline values: CDR1 MGHRA, CDR2 YSYEKL. Trimming removed 4 bases at V and 1 base at J, with 13 bases between. CDR3 length: 16 amino acids. CDR3: CASSPPGARNTGELFF. Written as DNA, the CDR3 is TGCGCCAGCAGCCCCCCGGGGGCCAGGAACACCGGGGAGCTGTTTTTT.

This clonotype was seen many times. The chain uses TRBV29-1 and TRBJ1-2; 7 bases fit TRBD1. The germline V gene encodes CDR1 SQVTM and CDR2 ANQGSEA. V shed 4 bases and J 0 bases; nucleotides not matched to a gene: 2. This CDR3 spans 13 amino acids. The DNA of the CDR3 is TGCAGCGTTGTGCAGGGGGCTAACTATGGCTACACCTTC. Translating gives CSVVQGANYGYTF.

In its sample, this clonotype was seen many times. V is TRBV11-1 and J is TRBJ2-1; D is perhaps TRBD2 (6 bases). This CDR3 contains 16 residues. Trimming pared 7 bases from V and 0 bases from J, leaving 16 bases between. CDR1 is SGHAT, CDR2 FQDESV, per germline (reference sequence). The CDR3 DNA follows: TGTGCCAGCAACCCACGGGGGTTGAGCTCCTACAATGAGCAGTTCTTC. Protein: CASNPRGLSSYNEQFF.

This clonotype was counted many times. The CDR3 protein is CASSLAPASGSMNEQFF. The CDR3 nucleotides are TGCGCCAGCAGCTTGGCCCCGGCTAGCGGGAGTATGAATGAGCAGTTCTTC. The rearrangement links TRBV5-1 to TRBJ2-1, with 10 bases aligning to TRBD2. Germline V gives CDR1 SGHRS, CDR2 YFSETQ. Trimming removed 0 bases from V and 7 bases from J; junction bases left unmatched: 10. This CDR3 is built from 17 residues.

This clonotype was detected ten times or more. The rearrangement links TRBV7-2 to TRBJ2-7; D not resolved. Germline V lookup: CDR1 SGHTA, CDR2 FQGNSA. Trimming left V 0 bases short and J 5 bases short, with 14 bases between. The CDR3 covers 15 residues. The CDR3 bases are TGTGCCAGCAGCTTAGCGCACACCCAGGTTAACGAGCAGTACTTC. Its protein is CASSLAHTQVNEQYF.

This clonotype was found many times. The chain has TRBV5-1 and TRBJ2-1, with 7 nucleotides matching TRBD2. Germline values: CDR1 SGHRS, CDR2 YFSETQ. This CDR3 comprises 14 residues. J lost 0 bases, V lost 4 bases, and 1 base had no gene match. The CDR3 sequence is CASSPGGSYNEQFF. The CDR3 nucleotides read TGCGCCAGCAGCCCGGGAGGCTCCTACAATGAGCAGTTCTTC.

This clonotype was counted many times. The chain recombines TRBV7-8 with TRBJ2-1, with D perhaps matching TRBD1 (5 bases). Deletions cut 6 bases from V and 0 bases from J, with 12 bases between. The CDR3 covers 15 residues. Germline V gene data show CDR1 as SGHVS and CDR2 as FQNEAQ. CDR3 coding DNA: TGTGCCAGCAGGGGGCTGTGGGTCTCCTACAATGAGCAGTTCTTC. Amino acids: CASRGLWVSYNEQFF. Full variable domain (remainder filled in from reference TRBV7-8 and TRBJ2-1): GAGVSQSPRYKVAKRGQDVALRCDPISGHVSLFWYQQALGQGPEFLTYFQNEAQLDKSGLPSDRFFAERPEGSVSTLKIQRTQQEDSAVYLCASRGLWVSYNEQFFGPGTRLTVL.